The rows below give T cell receptor beta chains drawn from one sample of a study of chemoradiotherapy in HPV16-positive cancers. Data came from immunoSEQ multiplex PCR; TCRdb stores just in-frame clones and leaves some out. Of about 67,000 clones listed, about 88% are singletons. The specimen was blood, collected from a patient who underwent chemoradiotherapy. Every receptor here comes from a human donor with HPV-associated anogenital cancer. Each CDR3 is given with its conserved first and last residue. The order of the fields is V gene, J gene, clone size, CDR3 protein. Rows give clone size only sometimes, using once, few, many, or a class for an expanded clone.

>TRBV19|TRBJ2-1|.
CASSSRGEGYNEQFF
>TRBV18|TRBJ2-5|.
CASSPRPGQGAGTQYF
>TRBV6-1|TRBJ1-4|.
CASSTERRTIEKLFF
>TRBV28|TRBJ2-3|.
CASSSFGGSTDTQYF
>TRBV11-3|TRBJ1-1|.
CASSPIRGGLGAFF
>TRBV7-9|TRBJ1-1|.
CASSGGGLFF
>TRBV7-9|TRBJ1-4|.
CASSLIGGGEKLFF
>TRBV15|TRBJ1-1|.
CATSEPGQGIFGGMNTEAFF
>TRBV5-1|TRBJ1-3|.
CASRPEKGNTIYF
>TRBV5-6|TRBJ2-1|.
CASSLPGLAGGRLNEQFF
>TRBV10-3|TRBJ2-7|.
CAISDSTSGTLSSYEQYF
>TRBV5-1|TRBJ2-3|.
CASRVQTGSDTQYF
>TRBV27|TRBJ1-5|.
CASTPSSGQPQHF
>TRBV7-6|TRBJ2-1|.
CASSSKQGTHNEQFF
>TRBV10-3|TRBJ2-5|.
CAISESRVQETQYF
>TRBV5-4|TRBJ2-7|.
CASSLKGGAYEQYF
>TRBV6-5|TRBJ1-3|.
CASSYSGPISGNTIYF
>TRBV7-8|TRBJ1-5|once
CASSPFSAGAFGQPQHF
>TRBV9|TRBJ2-2|.
CASSAPLAGGTGELFF
>TRBV30|TRBJ1-1|.
CAWSSDRVKPEAFF
>TRBV7-3|TRBJ2-1|.
CASSPTANSYNEQFF
>TRBV29-1|TRBJ1-1|.
CSAGQGGMNTEAFF
>TRBV5-1|TRBJ1-5|.
CASSPGTANQPQHF
>TRBV7-9|TRBJ1-3|.
CASSWWTGGGNTIYF
>TRBV5-1|TRBJ1-4|.
CASSLQGGATNEKLFF
>TRBV6-1|TRBJ1-1|.
CAGSVQRTLTEAFF
>TRBV6-5|TRBJ2-7|.
CASSYDGTAPYEQYF
>TRBV27|TRBJ1-6|.
CASSYDREESPLHF
>TRBV6-1|TRBJ1-2|few
CASSDVGQQRFYGYTF
>TRBV4-1|TRBJ1-1|.
CASSQDRGNTEAFF
>TRBV5-1|TRBJ2-6|once
CASSLAGGPITSGANVLTF
>TRBV2|TRBJ1-5|.
CASSAGLPSNQPQHF
>TRBV27|TRBJ1-2|.
CASSLGRGHGYTF
>TRBV5-4|TRBJ2-2|.
CASSTSGRPTGELFF
>TRBV7-3|TRBJ2-3|medium-sized
CASSLTSGEADTQYF
>TRBV19|TRBJ2-7|.
CASSIGQGTFDEQYF
>TRBV6-5|TRBJ1-6|few
CASSDGQISPLHF
>TRBV11-3|TRBJ1-1|.
CASSAGQGASAFF
>TRBV5-4|TRBJ2-5|once
CASSAVAGRWETQYF
>TRBV11-2|TRBJ1-1|.
CASSFQGAAAFF
>TRBV28|TRBJ2-1|.
CASSWTGSVDFSYNEQFF
>TRBV28|TRBJ2-7|.
CASTNQNLYEQYF
>TRBV4-1|TRBJ1-5|.
CASSPMDRDGSNQPQHF
>TRBV4-2|TRBJ1-2|.
CASSRPGLDGYTF